The T cell receptor (beta chain) described here comes from a study of cytomegalovirus exposure and HLA in healthy donors (dated by TCRdb to 2017 to 2019). Study-wide context: In an earlier analysis of roughly 590 of the donors, around 290 Gb of sequence data and 95 million to 130 million unique TCR beta sequences from about 179 million T cells were reported. A separate validation cohort of approximately 120 different subjects was used in addition to the roughly 700-subject first cohort. In the later analysis, no new phenotypic data were used to find candidate immune exposures; instead, reliance was placed on TCR beta sequences and their occurrence across donors. The aim of the study was to test whether cataloging public T cell receptors could identify signatures of past pathogen exposure. An earlier analysis of around 580 of the donors used high-throughput TCR beta sequencing to judge whether each TCR beta V gene segment behaved as functional or pseudogenic. On average, about 240,000 unique TCR beta nucleotide sequences were sequenced per donor among a few hundred genotyped donors of the cohort, with roughly a sixth of those sequences being non-productive. Donor age, sex, ethnicity and CMV serostatus were compiled together with the repertoire data. The genetic ancestry cluster associated with self-reported Caucasian donors included approximately 85% of the roughly 400 genotyped donors. Roughly 5 DR-DQ haplotypes were treated as single units for association and clustering because of strong linkage in the cohort. A later analysis re-analyzed previously published TCR beta repertoires from roughly 630 donors and added high-resolution HLA genotyping to study TCR occurrence patterns. The study used immunosequencing to profile the T cell repertoires of approximately 630 subjects and linked those repertoires to cytomegalovirus serostatus. Genome-wide SNP genotypes for about 60% of the 666 donors were used in a later genetic analysis, which treated that subset as a discovery cohort. Every discovery cohort repertoire had been produced on one sequencing platform. Both class I and class II loci were covered by HLA typing, at four-digit resolution. High-throughput TCR immunosequencing, statistical association of individual TCRs with disease status, and machine learning were combined to predict cytomegalovirus infection status. The number of donors typed differed by locus, with roughly 629-640 for A, B, C, DRB1 and DQB1, approximately 500 for DQA1, 606 for DPA1, and over 400 for DPB1. Roughly 300 gigabases of sequencing data and approximately 85 million unique TCR sequences were included in an early release covering several hundred HLA-typed donors. The paper's findings and limits, for the study overall: Roughly uniform sequencing depth across donors was assumed in presence/absence analyses, although this assumption may not hold. A later genetic analysis reported fewer N-insertions in productive TCRs among donors in an Asian-associated ancestry cluster than the roughly 720-donor mean. Because the 87-base-pair reads could not distinguish some IMGT-functional V segments, including TRBV6-2 and TRBV6-3, those segments were excluded. The only immune exposure information available for the cohort was CMV serostatus. A few of the identified cytomegalovirus-associated TCR beta chains were confirmed in vitro to be specific for cytomegalovirus antigens. The authors suggested that the approach could potentially be extended to other disease states and immunological phenotypes. Specific HLA alleles were associated with more than 15,000 TCR beta sequences at a false discovery rate of 0.05 in a later analysis. A group of highly shared sequence variants was considered likely to be a technical artifact of the sequencing pipeline. This cohort had only TCR beta chains sequenced, and the lack of alpha or paired-chain data limited which features could be detected. A further reported finding was that TCR beta sequences accurately predicted the HLA-A and HLA-B alleles for most subjects in the first cohort. In both the original and validation cohorts, the classifier was reported to diagnose cytomegalovirus status with high specificity and sensitivity. In a later analysis, TCR association rates were found to vary across HLA loci, with the most associated TCRs seen for DRB1 alleles and the fewest for HLA-C alleles. Linkage disequilibrium might explain the correlated functional status among segregating V segments, but an unknown experimental factor could not be ruled out. The study listed around 160 TCR beta chains as associated with cytomegalovirus. In a later analysis, most CMV-associated TCR beta chains were found to appear HLA-restricted, with HLA associations seemingly driven largely by CMV exposure. In a later analysis, several top co-occurrence clusters were reported to appear linked to parvovirus B19, influenza, CMV and Epstein-Barr virus. HLA typing was unavailable for some donors at each locus, so association tests used only the typed subset. Seventeen rarely observed V segments, including chromosome 9 orphons, were excluded from the earlier analysis of just under 600 of the donors because counts were too low. In an earlier analysis of about 540 of the donors, most TCR beta V segments were observed in productive rearrangements about 90% or about 30% of the time, broadly matching IMGT annotations. Most TCR sequences were seen in very few donors, while some public TCRs were found in many individuals. When HLA alleles, especially DR and DQ, strongly co-occurred, attributing TCR associations to individual alleles was difficult. A later analysis found that HLA-associated TCR beta chains were more clonally expanded and had lower generation probabilities than equally common non-associated chains. A later genetic analysis associated a missense DCLRE1C variant with V-gene and J-gene trimming of TCR beta chains, and an independent cohort replicated the association.

In the germline V gene, CDR1 corresponds to SGHDN and CDR2 to FVKESK. Trimming takes 4 bases from V and 5 bases from J, and the germline ends sit 5 bases apart. The CDR3 holds 11 amino acids from the cysteine to the phenylalanine. Left in the record is the CDR3 DNA by itself, 33 bases read in frame from the first base. Receptor libraries were prepared by the immunoSEQ multiplex PCR assay. A mixture of 60 forward primers for TCR Vbeta segments and 13 reverse primers for TCR Jbeta segments was used in the multiplex PCR. The CDR3 region of rearranged TCR beta genes was amplified from genomic DNA with a multiplex PCR assay. The amplified TCR beta libraries were sequenced on the Illumina HiSeq System as 87-base-pair reads. The paper's data handling went like this. A later analysis tallied approximately 87 million unique TCR beta chains across the 666 repertoires, and about 10 million of those chains were shared by two or more donors. To remove PCR and sequencing errors, raw reads were error-corrected and collapsed into unique sequences using a nearest-neighbor algorithm that merged closely related sequences. V, D and J gene segments were assigned by aligning CDR3 sequences to IMGT reference sequences. For a sequence to be retained, a match of at least six nucleotides was required to both a V gene segment and a J gene segment. A rearrangement counted as productive if the CDR3 had no stop codons and remained in frame with V and J, and every other rearrangement counted as non-productive. CDR3 was defined by IMGT convention, running from the second conserved V-encoded cysteine to the conserved J-encoded phenylalanine. In an earlier analysis of around 640 of the donors, sequences lacking an unambiguous match to a single V gene segment were excluded. An earlier analysis of some 500 of the donors classified V segments as functional when productive rearrangements were above 56.7% and as segregating when the standard deviation between donors was above 5%. To diagnose cytomegalovirus status from the catalog of TCR beta chain sequences, a statistical classification framework was built. In a later analysis, TCR nucleotide sequences were compared against IMGT/GENE-DB human TR gene sequences so that V and J genes could be assigned. Using the TCRdist pipeline, a later analysis assigned CDR3 sequences along with most-parsimonious VDJ recombination scenarios. In a later analysis, each TCR beta chain was defined by its CDR3 amino acid sequence together with its V-gene family, and reads lacking a unique V-gene family were excluded. A later analysis removed 550 to 700 highly shared, low-generation-probability nucleotide sequences to deal with suspected cross-contamination and a sequencing artifact. In a later analysis, a clonal expansion index was calculated for each public chain from normalized within-repertoire ranks of inferred template counts. In a later analysis, generation probabilities were computed with a VDJ recombination model fitted to out-of-frame rearrangements, and the resulting probabilities were checked against IGoR. Hypergeometric tests were used in a later analysis to score TCR-TCR, TCR-HLA and TCR-CMV co-occurrence, with a repertoire-size bias correction applied to the TCR pairs. False discovery rates were estimated in a later analysis by permuting HLA or CMV assignments 20 times. A later analysis grouped co-occurring TCRs with DBSCAN, adding TCRdist sequence similarity when clustering within HLA-allele-positive subsets. Co-occurrence clustering excluded repertoires with fewer than 30,000 or more than 120,000 public chains, plus five with anomalous nucleotide sharing. Sourced from immuneACCESS, this table was stored by TCRdb with only in-frame sequences that have V and J called. A share of the clones is absent; for the studies checked, an unresolved V gene accounts for under half, and the remainder has no known explanation. Clone size and V and J calls were adopted from that table, with D and trimming inferred from the DNA. The sample table lists approximately 94,000 clones, around three quarters of them with a count of one. Of the sample, around 5% falls within the top ten clones.

Points on this clone: Its antigen specificity is not known. One base away there is no much larger clone; base qualities are not given.

The cohort consisted of some 670 healthy bone marrow donors. At the time of sampling, every cohort member was nominally healthy, though immune exposures that went unrecorded were likely present. The donor tested CMV seropositive and was one of the 289 seropositive cohort members. Each donor provided a peripheral blood sample, and peripheral blood mononuclear cells were used for TCR beta sequencing. Genomic DNA was extracted from the blood cell samples with the Qiagen DNeasy Blood Extraction Kit. Sample: PBMCs. This receptor was obtained from a man aged 30 to 45 in good health and CMV-seropositive. In this chain, TRBV14 is recombined with TRBJ2-5, with no confident D gene call. The CDR3 reads as follows: CASSLRETQYF. The sequenced DNA is TGTGCCAGCAGCCTACGGGAGACCCAGTACTTC.